This T cell receptor (beta chain) was recovered during a study of blood T cell repertoires in COVID-19. The CDR3 contains 13 residues. The germline gives CDR1 WSHSY, CDR2 SAAADI. The V and J ends lost 4 bases and 1 base respectively, with 7 bases between them. TCRdb's copy holds only in-frame clones and misses some; the assay was immunoSEQ multiplex PCR. The table records approximately 40,000 clones, 90% of them present only once. What was sequenced was peripheral blood. The J gene is TRBJ1-1, the V gene TRBV10-2; unclear D gene. This receptor was identified in a human donor in a cohort sampled during active COVID-19. The CDR3 DNA sequence: TGCGCCAGCAGTGGGCCAGGGAACACTGAAGCTTTCTTT. It specifies CASSGPGNTEAFF.